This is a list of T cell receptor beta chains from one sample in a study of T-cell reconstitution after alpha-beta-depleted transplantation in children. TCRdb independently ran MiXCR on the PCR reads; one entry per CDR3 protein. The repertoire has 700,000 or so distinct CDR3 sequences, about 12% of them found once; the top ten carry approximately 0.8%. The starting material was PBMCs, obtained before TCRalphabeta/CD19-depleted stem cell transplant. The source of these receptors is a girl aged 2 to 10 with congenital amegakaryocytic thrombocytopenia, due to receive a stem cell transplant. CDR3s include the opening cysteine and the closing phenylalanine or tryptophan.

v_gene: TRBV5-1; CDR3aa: CASSLPLAAQVGEQFF
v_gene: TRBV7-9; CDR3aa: CASSFYSREETQYF
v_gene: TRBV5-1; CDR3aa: CASRNPGTGGRTGNTIYF
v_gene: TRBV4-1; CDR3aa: CASSQVGMGNEQFF
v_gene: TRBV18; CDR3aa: CASSPETGMGYTF
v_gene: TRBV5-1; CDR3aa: CASRQNAPGTGVSF
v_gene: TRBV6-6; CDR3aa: CASSYSIQETQYF
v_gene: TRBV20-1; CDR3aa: CSAPQGIDTQYF
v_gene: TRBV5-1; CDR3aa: CASSFGTMNTEAFF
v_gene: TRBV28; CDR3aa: CASKIGRDRGVEQYF
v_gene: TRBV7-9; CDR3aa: CAGRVVDTIYF
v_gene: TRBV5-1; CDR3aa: CASRYRDGYEQFF
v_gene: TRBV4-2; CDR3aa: CASSPRDGSTDTQYF
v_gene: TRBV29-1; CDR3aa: CSVEGGELSSFKYNEQFF
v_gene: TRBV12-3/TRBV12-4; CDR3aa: CASSSRPSEAFF
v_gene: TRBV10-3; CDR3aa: CAISESGREVHNEQFF
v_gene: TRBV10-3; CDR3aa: CAISDPAGGPPSYEQYF
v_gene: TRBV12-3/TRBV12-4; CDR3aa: CASRTGQEAFF
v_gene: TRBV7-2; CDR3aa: CASSLNAGEASDTQYF
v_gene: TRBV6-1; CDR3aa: CASSRRAHYPDTQYF